The present T cell receptor beta chain was sequenced within a study of naive and memory T cell subsets (dated by TCRdb to the late 2010s). Notes on the research overall: The study applied an open-source, UMI-based TCR alpha and beta sequencing pipeline to sorted naive and memory peripheral blood T cell subsets. The results of the functional CMV T cell responses matched the IgG serology results in every case. RNA was DNase-treated and reverse transcribed with TCR constant-region primers, mostly using SuperScript III. The full study reports these points: TCR abundance followed a power law whose exponent differed between naive and memory subsets but was consistent across the three individuals. Each clonotype was defined as a single alpha or beta chain sequence rather than as a paired alpha/beta receptor. Naive repertoires, especially CD8, contained a few larger clonotypes, possibly memory cells re-expressing CD45RA. No ground truth was available to validate the repertoire findings for the naive and memory subsets. In both CD4 and CD8 cells, a rise in Gini index and a fall in Shannon and inverse Simpson diversity were observed from naive through CM, EM and EMRA. RNA-based TCR counts may be influenced by expression changes linked to T cell activation and differentiation. Once error correction was done, more than 95% of naive TCR sequences showed up just once, which made the naive abundance distributions much steeper than those of the memory subsets.

There are many counts of this clonotype. This clone's antigen is unknown. No much larger clonotype is one base removed from it; base qualities were not supplied. The CDR3, cysteine through phenylalanine, is 15 amino acids long. Of all the DNA, just the CDR3 is kept, 45 bases in frame from base 1. Trimmed from V: 1 base; trimmed from J: 7 bases; junction bases lacking a gene match: 5. The method behind the library was UMI-ligation and nested PCR. To cover both TRBC1 and TRBC2, the beta constant-region primer consisted of an equimolar mix of two oligonucleotides. The ligated cDNA went through four rounds of PCR with nested alpha and beta constant-region primers together with the SP2 primer. T4 RNA ligase 1 ligated a single-stranded oligonucleotide carrying the SP2 primer and a 12-nucleotide UMI to the cDNA 3' end. The ligation reaction was kept at 16 degrees C for about 19-24 hours. PCR2 was typically performed as a SYBR Green qPCR and was stopped at a predetermined threshold so that over-amplification was prevented. Agencourt AMPure XP magnetic beads were used for all purifications after the first. Libraries were quantified by Qubit and checked on a TapeStation, with a main peak expected near 650 bp. Pooled libraries were sequenced on an Illumina MiSeq with v2 2x251 paired-end kits, typically giving 1-2 million reads per sample. Each sample library was pooled at around 4 nM, and about 5-7% PhiX was included to improve cluster recognition. On the study's bioinformatics: Decombinator assigned V and J genes to Demultiplexor-processed FASTQ reads by tag matching, allowing a single base-pair mismatch. UMIs were used by Collapsinator to correct both sequencing errors and frequency errors arising from PCR heterogeneity. TCRs were translated and CDR3s were extracted from the conserved cysteine to the FGXG phenylalanine by CDR3Translator, with non-productive sequences being flagged. Gini, Shannon entropy and inverse Simpson indices were computed after subsampling the repertoires to the same number of UMI-defined TCRs. Within the linear range, a power law was fitted by maximum likelihood to the distributions of clonotype abundance. Similar UMI counts, unique TCR numbers and clonal distributions were obtained with the pipeline and with MIGEC on one naive CD8 sample. One analysis removed from the naive repertoire any naive TCRs that were also present in any memory subset from the same donor. The repertoires were searched for approximately 7,000 CMV-associated CDR3 sequences that had been compiled from VDJdb and a published dataset. The public sequencing data were trimmed at Q25 with fastp and processed into clonotypes with MiXCR by TCRdb, which kept only in-frame beta chains. Identical CDR3 proteins give one entry, which carries the most common genes and DNA. TCRdb's processing, not the study's, gives the V and J calls here. In this sample the table shows 150,000 or so distinct CDR3 sequences, about 20% of which occur a single time. About 0.11% of the sample is taken by the ten largest.

TCR alpha and beta chain libraries were amplified separately from the second PCR step onward. Donor CMV status was determined by IFNgamma production from CD4+ T cells after overnight stimulation of fresh PBMCs with CMV viral lysate. Using Miltenyi beads, CD4 T cells were first positively selected, and CD8 T cells were then positively selected from the CD4-negative fraction. After staining for CD3, CD4, CD8, CD45RA, CD27 and a live/dead dye, cells were sorted on a BD Aria II into four subsets based on CD45RA and CD27. Blood was obtained from three healthy volunteers, and the blood from each volunteer was fractionated into CD4 and CD8 T cells and subsequently into four differentiation subsets. Around 110 ml of peripheral blood was taken from each donor, and PBMC were separated by density-gradient centrifugation on Ficoll-Paque PLUS. After sorting, cells were lysed in RLT buffer, RNA was extracted using a Qiagen RNeasy kit, and the extracted RNA was stored at -80 degrees C.

The TCR was taken from a human donor in good health. Sequenced material: naive CD4+ T cells from blood. The cell subset or site label of this sample denotes: naive T cells, CD45RA high CD27+. The receptor chain draws on TRBV12-3 or TRBV12-4 and TRBJ2-1; a stretch of 9 junction bases matches TRBD2. The CDR3 reads CASSLVQREVNEQFF. The nucleotide sequence reads TGTGCCAGCAGTTTAGTACAGCGGGAGGTGAATGAGCAGTTCTTC.